The rows below give T cell receptor beta chains drawn from one sample of a study of beta chain features in type 1 diabetes. The table came from immunoSEQ multiplex PCR; TCRdb's copy has only in-frame clones and leaves some out. The sample includes 850,000 to 900,000 clones, roughly 15% of them seen just once. Source material: naive CD4+ T cells from blood. The receptors were sampled from a woman between 18 and 29 years old in good health. Both conserved end residues are trimmed from each CDR3. Each record gives: J gene, D gene, V gene, CDR3 protein. D genes are given only for firm matches.

TRBJ2-4,TRBD2,TRBV11-3,ASSLEVSGREDIQY
TRBJ2-5,.,TRBV5-1,ASSSTQETQY
TRBJ2-6,.,TRBV7-2,ASSERGIGSGANVLT
TRBJ2-5,TRBD2,TRBV25-1,ASSEISGSQETQY
TRBJ2-7,.,TRBV27,ASSLSAFHEQY
TRBJ2-1,TRBD2,TRBV18,ASSLTSGITNEQF
TRBJ2-1,.,TRBV4-3,ASSQGGGFSYNEQF
TRBJ1-1,.,TRBV4-2,ASSQVGEMNTEAF
TRBJ2-4,TRBD1,TRBV10-3,AISIGTASIQY
TRBJ2-7,TRBD2,TRBV10-3,ASSEISSGYAEQY
TRBJ2-2,.,TRBV2,ASRVTNTGELF
TRBJ2-3,.,TRBV2,ASSWTDTQY
TRBJ1-5,.,TRBV19,ASSLSNQPQH
TRBJ1-3,.,TRBV6-6,ASSYSTPRSGNTIY
TRBJ2-1,.,TRBV5-1,ASSLGYSYNEQF
TRBJ2-3,.,TRBV18,ASSPNSGSDTQY